The 18 T cell receptor beta chains in this list originate from one sample, sequenced in a study of shared clonotypes between healthy human individuals. Naive CD8 populations comprised CD45RO-negative cells positively selected for CCR7, excluding terminally differentiated effector memory CD45RA+ cells. TCRdb's copy holds only in-frame clones and misses some; the assay was immunoSEQ multiplex PCR. The data show roughly 1,800,000 clones, just under 95% seen once. The sequenced sample was naive CD8+ T cells sorted from blood. The receptors shown here come from a man younger than 30 in good health.

The chain joins TRBV7-8 to TRBJ1-2; D ambiguous. CDR1 and CDR2 (germline): SGHVS, FQNEAQ. Trimming removed 4 bases from V and 4 bases from J, with 16 bases in between. The CDR3 runs to 15 residues. Written as DNA, the CDR3 is TGTGCCAGCAGCTCAGGTGACTCGGGGAGCTATGGCTACACCTTC. It yields the protein CASSSGDSGSYGYTF. The full variable domain, completed using reference TRBV7-8 and TRBJ1-2, is GAGVSQSPRYKVAKRGQDVALRCDPISGHVSLFWYQQALGQGPEFLTYFQNEAQLDKSGLPSDRFFAERPEGSVSTLKIQRTQQEDSAVYLCASSSGDSGSYGYTFGSGTRLTVV.

The CDR3 DNA follows: TGCGCCAGCAGCCAAGGTCTACGTAGCGGAGACGAGCAGTACTTC. Translation gives CASSQGLRSGDEQYF. V usage is TRBV4-1 and J usage is TRBJ2-7, with D maybe TRBD2 (6 bases). This CDR3 is built from 15 residues. The germline V gene has CDR1 MGHRA and CDR2 YSYEKL. Trimming removed 1 base at V and 5 bases at J, with 15 bases between.

The gene calls are TRBV6-5 and TRBJ1-4, with a tentative D call TRBD1 (6 bases). Germline CDR1 MNHEY, CDR2 SVGAGI. V lost 0 bases and J lost 6, with 11 bases in between. The length of the CDR3 is 15 residues. In nucleotides, the CDR3 is TGTGCCAGCAGTTACTCCTCAGGGGTTCATGAAAAACTGTTTTTT. This translates into CASSYSSGVHEKLFF.

V usage is TRBV28 and J usage is TRBJ2-2; D call uncertain. V lost 2 bases to trimming and J lost 6 bases, with 10 bases between them. Germline V gene sequence: CDR1 MDHEN, CDR2 SYDVKM. The CDR3 is 14 amino acids. The CDR3 coding sequence is TGTGCCAGCAGTTTACGGAGAGCTGCCGGGGAGCTGTTTTTT. As protein: CASSLRRAAGELFF.

This clone was found a few times. The J gene is TRBJ1-6, the V gene TRBV2, with 8 bases identical to TRBD1. Trimming took 4 bases from V and 3 from J; bases not matched to a gene: 2. The V gene's germline CDR1 is SNHLY and CDR2 FYNNEI. The CDR3 runs to 15 residues. CDR3 amino acids: CASSGGQGYNSPLHF. The CDR3 nucleotides read TGTGCCAGCAGTGGAGGACAGGGCTATAATTCACCCCTCCACTTT.

The rearrangement uses TRBV6-6 and TRBJ1-3; D is uncertain. This CDR3 contains 12 residues. CDR1 is MNHNY and CDR2 is SVGAGI in the germline V gene (reference sequence). V was trimmed by 2 bases and J by 9 bases, leaving 8 bases between them. As DNA, the CDR3 is TGTGCCAGCAGTTACGTTCGTAGCACCATATATTTT. It translates to CASSYVRSTIYF.

This sequence joins TRBV4-1 and TRBJ2-7, with TRBD2 as a possible D gene (6 bases). The CDR3 is 14 residues long. Trimming cost V 4 bases and J 6 bases, with 16 bases left between them. Germline lookup yields CDR1 MGHRA and CDR2 YSYEKL. The CDR3 DNA is TGCGCCAGCAGCCCTCTCCAGGGAGGCGGCGAGCAGTACTTC. Encoded protein: CASSPLQGGGEQYF.

This rearrangement joins TRBV5-6 to TRBJ2-7; possible D gene TRBD1, 6 bases. V was cut by 3 bases and J by 9 bases, with 25 bases left in between. This CDR3 spans 16 amino acids. Germline assignment: CDR1 SGHDT and CDR2 YYEEEE. For the CDR3, the DNA is TGTGCCAGCAGCTACGTTACAGGGCTCTCCCCACTTGGGCAGTACTTC. This encodes CASSYVTGLSPLGQYF.

The CDR3 nucleotides read TGTGCCAGCAGCTTAGGAGGGACAGCAGCCGGCACAGATACGCAGTATTTT. It specifies CASSLGGTAAGTDTQYF. V usage is TRBV7-6 and J usage is TRBJ2-3; 7 positions match TRBD1. This CDR3 is 17 amino acids long. The germline gives CDR1 SGHVS, CDR2 FNYEAQ. Germline trimming cut 1 base from V and 1 base from J; bases unmatched to any gene: 8. Drawing the rest from reference TRBV7-6 and TRBJ2-3, the complete variable domain is GAGVSQSPRYKVTKRGQDVALRCDPISGHVSLYWYRQALGQGPEFLTYFNYEAQQDKSGLPNDRFSAERPEGSISTLTIQRTEQRDSAMYRCASSLGGTAAGTDTQYFGPGTRLTVL.

This clone occurred once. The DNA of the CDR3 is TGTGCCAGCAGTGAAGCCTCAGATCAAGGGTACCAAGAGACCCAGTACTTC. This sequence encodes CASSEASDQGYQETQYF. This chain joins TRBV2 and TRBJ2-5; D is unclear. Germline V gives CDR1 SNHLY, CDR2 FYNNEI. The CDR3 loop spans 17 amino acids. V was clipped by 0 bases and J by 0 bases, with 14 bases between them.

About this clone itself: Other nucleotide sequences in the sample specify the same CDR3. The chain uses TRBV6-5 and TRBJ2-7; D could derive from TRBD1 or TRBD2 (6 bases each). V gave up 3 bases and J gave up 2 bases, with 11 bases separating them. Per germline, CDR1 MNHEY and CDR2 SVGAGI. The CDR3 is 14 amino acids. The CDR3: CASSYGGGTYEQYF. The DNA for the CDR3 is TGTGCCAGCAGTTATGGAGGGGGAACCTACGAGCAGTACTTC.

This clone was seen only once. The chain employs TRBV28 and TRBJ2-1; 8 positions agree with TRBD1. The germline V gene encodes CDR1 MDHEN and CDR2 SYDVKM. This CDR3 region has 14 residues. Unmatched junction bases numbered 13, after V lost 3 bases and J lost 15 bases. The CDR3 DNA reads as TGTGCCAGCAGTTTCCTGCTTGACAGGGGCAGCACGTTCTTC. It codes for CASSFLLDRGSTFF. Full variable domain (rest looked up from reference TRBV28 and TRBJ2-1): DVKVTQSSRYLVKRTGEKVFLECVQDMDHENMFWYRQDPGLGLRLIYFSYDVKMKEKGDIPEGYSVSREKKERFSLILESASTNQTSMYLCASSFLLDRGSTFFGPGTRLTVL.

This chain connects TRBV14 to TRBJ1-1, with a weak D call TRBD1 (5 bases). This CDR3 region has 14 residues. Germline V CDR1 and CDR2: SGHDN, FVKESK. V was clipped by 6 bases and J by 0 bases, with 11 bases between them. DNA for the CDR3: TGTGCCAGCAGTCCGACAGTCATGAACACTGAAGCTTTCTTT. It encodes CASSPTVMNTEAFF.

The chain links TRBV9 to TRBJ1-2, with 9 bases lining up with TRBD1. The J segment lost 7 bases and the V segment lost 5 bases, leaving 9 bases of the junction unmatched. CDR1 and CDR2 from the germline V gene are SGDLS and YYNGEE. CDR3 size: 14 residues. CDR3 bases: TGTGCCAGCAGTACCCAGACAGGGGGGGGTGGCTACACCTTC. Its translation: CASSTQTGGGGYTF.

This chain uses TRBV27 with TRBJ2-7, with TRBD1 matching 7 bases. This CDR3 comprises 15 residues. The V and J ends lost 6 bases and 0 bases, in that order; junction bases with no gene match: 8. Germline CDR1 MNHEY, CDR2 SMNVEV (reference sequence). In nucleotides, the CDR3 is TGTGCCAGCAGAATCATCCGGGACAGCTCCTACGAGCAGTACTTC. Amino acid sequence: CASRIIRDSSYEQYF.

Remarks on this clone: Additional DNA sequences in this sample encode the identical CDR3. The chain couples TRBV27 to TRBJ2-7, with 9 bases aligning to TRBD2. V dropped 3 bases and J dropped 0; count of bases not matched to a gene: 6. This CDR3 region has 16 residues. Looked up from germline, CDR1 is MNHEY and CDR2 is SMNVEV (reference sequence). CDR3 nucleotide sequence: TGTGCCAGCAGTTTTTCTAGCGGGGATAGCTCCTACGAGCAGTACTTC. Translating gives CASSFSSGDSSYEQYF.

This clone was seen once. Additional DNA sequences in this sample encode the identical CDR3. The chain combines TRBV27 with TRBJ1-1; the D gene is possibly TRBD1 (5 bases). The CDR3 totals 14 residues. V was trimmed by 2 bases and J by 2 bases, leaving 9 bases between them. Germline-derived CDR1 and CDR2 are MNHEY and SMNVEV (reference sequence). Here the CDR3 reads CASSLIGTNTEAFF. The CDR3 bases are TGTGCCAGCAGTTTAATAGGGACCAACACTGAAGCTTTCTTT.

The V and J genes are TRBV7-3 and TRBJ2-6; the match to TRBD1 covers 7 bases. Germline V gene lookup returns CDR1 SGHTA and CDR2 FQGTGA. The CDR3 sequence is 15 residues long. V lost 3 bases to trimming and J lost 8 bases; unmatched junction nucleotides: 7. CDR3 in DNA: TGTGCCAGCAGCTTTGGGACAGTTAGCCCCAACGTCCTGACTTTC. Translation gives CASSFGTVSPNVLTF.